A single sample gave rise to the 16 T cell receptor beta chains below, sequenced in a study of T cell repertoires in cytomegalovirus infection. TCRdb re-derived calls from the reads in MiXCR, one entry per CDR3 protein. Seen here are hundreds of thousands of distinct CDR3 sequences, around 30% observed once, and the top ten hold roughly 13%. Their cognate antigens are unknown. The input for sequencing was cultured CD8+ T cells from PBMCs, taken from culture after CMV antigen stimulation. The origin of the receptors is a human donor in good health (CMV status not recorded). Some clones in this sample may be carry-over from other donors' samples.

This clonotype came up a few times. The V call is TRBV7-3, the J call TRBJ2-6; maybe TRBD2 (6 bases). The V end was cut by 7 bases, the J end by 0 bases, with 16 bases between. Germline V CDR1 and CDR2: SGHTA, FQGTGA. This CDR3 has 17 amino acids. CDR3 amino acids: CASTAGQLGSGANVLTF. The CDR3 DNA is TGTGCCAGCACGGCGGGGCAATTGGGCTCTGGGGCCAACGTCCTGACTTTC.

This clonotype was detected only a few times. V and J are TRBV4-1 and TRBJ1-1, with 8 bases identical to TRBD1. V dropped 3 bases and J dropped 1; count of bases not matched to a gene: 7. Germline V gene sequence: CDR1 MGHRA, CDR2 YSYEKL. This CDR3 contains 16 residues. CDR3 residues: CASSHSRDRSNTEAFF. CDR3 DNA: TGCGCCAGCAGCCACTCACGGGACAGGTCGAACACTGAAGCTTTCTTT.

This chain links TRBV19 with TRBJ1-2; TRBD1 is a possible D gene (5 bases). The CDR3 spans 14 residues. The V gene lost 6 bases and the J gene lost 6 bases, with 17 bases spanning the gap. CDR1 is LNHDA and CDR2 is SQIVND in the germline V gene (reference sequence). CDR3 sequence reads: CASRTTGGSNGYTF. The CDR3, as DNA: TGTGCCAGTAGAACCACGGGGGGATCGAATGGCTACACCTTC.

The chain couples TRBV7-9 to TRBJ2-7, with D uncertain. The V end was cut by 7 bases, the J end by 2 bases, with 12 bases between. The CDR3 has 13 residues. Germline V gene lookup returns CDR1 SEHNR and CDR2 FQNEAQ (reference sequence). CDR3 loop: CASTLGWPYEQYV. The CDR3 DNA is TGTGCCAGCACCCTGGGGTGGCCCTACGAGCAGTACGTC.

The gene calls are TRBV5-8 and TRBJ2-1; TRBD1 is a possible D gene (5 bases). Trimming stripped 9 bases from V and 4 bases from J, with 17 bases between. Germline CDR1 reads SGHTS; CDR2 reads YDEGEE. The CDR3 is made up of 14 amino acids. CDR3 sequence (DNA): TGTGCCATACAAGACAGTGCAGTATACAATGAGCAGTTCTTC. Translating gives CAIQDSAVYNEQFF.

This clonotype was recorded a few times. V gene TRBV4-3 combines with J gene TRBJ1-2; D possibly corresponds to TRBD1 (5 bases). Germline-derived CDR1 and CDR2 are LGHNA and YSLEER. V was trimmed by 4 bases and J by 4 bases, leaving 13 bases between them. The CDR3 is made up of 14 amino acids. Here the CDR3 DNA reads TGCGCCAGCAGCCCTTCCCAGGGCGGCTATGGCTACACCTTC. Its translation: CASSPSQGGYGYTF.

The chain combines TRBV10-2 with TRBJ2-1; D might be TRBD1 (5 bases). V dropped 7 bases and J dropped 5 bases, with 12 bases sitting between them. Germline V gene data show CDR1 as WSHSY and CDR2 as SAAADI. This CDR3 has 13 amino acids. CDR3 bases: TGCGCCAGCACCGACAGCCCGAACAATGAGCAGTTCTTC. Residues: CASTDSPNNEQFF.

This clonotype was picked up many times. The chain has TRBV7-2 and TRBJ1-6; possibly TRBD1 for D (6 bases). V dropped 3 bases and J dropped 7 bases, with 13 bases sitting between them. Germline-derived CDR1 and CDR2 are SGHTA and FQGNSA. The CDR3 extends over 15 amino acids. CDR3 sequence (DNA): TGTGCCAGCAGCTTTGGCACAGGGCGAAATTCACCCCTCCACTTT. It encodes CASSFGTGRNSPLHF.

This clonotype has a handful of counts. The rearrangement links TRBV2 to TRBJ1-2, with 7 nucleotides matching TRBD1. CDR3 length equals 12 residues. Germline-derived CDR1 and CDR2 are SNHLY and FYNNEI. With V trimmed by 10 bases and J by 6 bases, 8 bases remained unmatched. The CDR3 DNA sequence: TGTGCCACCCCGGACAGGCTTAATGGCTACACCTTC. It yields the protein CATPDRLNGYTF. Full variable domain (outside the CDR3, taken from reference TRBV2 and TRBJ1-2): EPEVTQTPSHQVTQMGQEVILRCVPISNHLYFYWYRQILGQKVEFLVSFYNNEISEKSEIFDDQFSVERPDGSNFTLKIRSTKLEDSAMYFCATPDRLNGYTFGSGTRLTVV.

The genes are TRBV20-1 and TRBJ2-5; D gene ambiguous. V lost 2 bases, J lost 3 bases, and 16 bases lay in between. This CDR3 spans 15 amino acids. CDR1 and CDR2 (germline): DFQATT, SNEGSKA (reference sequence). The CDR3 region has the DNA TGCAGTGCTAGAAACTTCATGGCGTCTGAAGAGACCCAGTACTTC. This encodes CSARNFMASEETQYF.

The chain recombines TRBV5-1 with TRBJ2-3; a weak D match, TRBD2 (6 bases). V lost 0 bases to trimming and J lost 2 bases, with 19 bases between them. The germline gives CDR1 SGHRS, CDR2 YFSETQ. The CDR3 runs 18 residues. The CDR3 region has the DNA TGCGCCAGCAGCTTGGGTCCTTGGCGGGGCCCAGTCACAGATACGCAGTATTTT. Amino acid sequence: CASSLGPWRGPVTDTQYF.

This clonotype was seen many times. V is TRBV7-3 and J is TRBJ2-3; D may be TRBD1 (5 bases). The germline V and J ends were trimmed by 5 bases and 1 base, with 13 bases remaining between them. Per the germline V gene, CDR1 is SGHTA and CDR2 is FQGTGA. CDR3 length: 15 amino acids. The CDR3 spells CASSPGYPGTDTQYF. For the CDR3, the DNA is TGTGCCAGCAGCCCAGGGTATCCGGGCACAGATACGCAGTATTTT.

Comment on this clonotype: At one boundary the junction diverges from the germline segment, which might be a read error. The rearrangement uses TRBV27 and TRBJ2-2; D not resolved. Germline V CDR1 and CDR2: MNHEY, SMNVEV (reference sequence). The CDR3 length is 18 residues. CDR3 region: CASSLEYFRQPNAGELFF. In DNA, the CDR3 is TGTGCCAGCAGTTTAGAGTACTTCAGGCAGCCGAACGCCGGGGAGCTGTTTTTT.

The chain carries TRBV28 and TRBJ2-7; 9 nucleotides agree with TRBD1. Trimming cost V 6 bases and J 6 bases; bases outside gene matches: 6. The germline V gene encodes CDR1 MDHEN and CDR2 SYDVKM. This CDR3 spans 13 amino acids. The CDR3 nucleotides are TGTGCCAGCAGCATGACAGGGGGTGGCGAGCAGTACGTC. Its protein is CASSMTGGGEQYV.

A few counts support this clonotype. V is TRBV6-5 and J is TRBJ2-1; D is perhaps TRBD2 (6 bases). Trimming cost V 4 bases and J 7 bases, with 14 bases left between them. The germline gives CDR1 MNHEY, CDR2 SVGAGI. This CDR3 has 14 residues. CDR3 region: CASSFQGGGNEQFF. CDR3 bases: TGTGCCAGCAGTTTTCAGGGTGGAGGGAATGAGCAGTTCTTC.

CDR3 nucleotides: TGTGCCAGCACCCAGGGGGATACGCAGTATTTT. Protein: CASTQGDTQYF. The chain has TRBV12-3 or TRBV12-4 and TRBJ2-3; possibly TRBD1 for D (6 bases). CDR3 size: 11 residues. V lost 7 bases and J 6 bases, leaving 8 bases between the germline ends.